One and the same sample provided the 28 T cell receptor beta chains below, sequenced in a study of shared clonotypes between healthy human individuals. Using immunoSEQ multiplex PCR, the repertoire was profiled, and TCRdb retains in-frame clones only, with some absent. The top ten clones hold about 0.4% of a sample with around 1.5 million clones, 98% of them seen once. The sample was naive CD4+ T cells sorted from blood. This sample's subset: CD45RA+ positively selected. Every receptor here comes from a man in his thirties or forties in good health.

This chain uses TRBV27 with TRBJ2-7; 8 nucleotides line up with TRBD2. The junction had 14 bases not matched to a gene; V was cut back by 6 bases and J by 7 bases. The CDR3 length is 15 residues. CDR1 and CDR2 (germline): MNHEY, SMNVEV (reference sequence). CDR3 bases: TGTGCCAGCAGCGACGTTGCCTGGCCGGGGGGGGAGCAGTACTTC. Translating it yields CASSDVAWPGGEQYF.

The V gene is TRBV7-3, the J gene TRBJ2-5, with no clear D. The CDR3 has 14 residues. CDR1 is SGHTA and CDR2 is FQGTGA in the germline V gene. Trimming removed 3 bases at V and 4 bases at J, with 12 bases between. CDR3 residues: CASSFSAAVETQYF. CDR3 sequence (DNA): TGTGCCAGCAGCTTTTCCGCGGCGGTAGAGACCCAGTACTTC.

In the case of this clone: Additional DNA sequences in this sample encode the identical CDR3. The chain uses TRBV5-1 and TRBJ2-5; D unclear. V dropped 0 bases and J dropped 5 bases, with 5 bases sitting between them. The germline gives CDR1 SGHRS, CDR2 YFSETQ. The CDR3 runs 12 residues. The CDR3 DNA is TGCGCCAGCAGCTTGGAAAAGGAGACCCAGTACTTC. As protein: CASSLEKETQYF. Full variable domain (remainder filled in from reference TRBV5-1 and TRBJ2-5): KAGVTQTPRYLIKTRGQQVTLSCSPISGHRSVSWYQQTPGQGLQFLFEYFSETQRNKGNFPGRFSGRQFSNSRSEMNVSTLELGDSALYLCASSLEKETQYFGPGTRLLVL.

The rearrangement uses TRBV7-2 and TRBJ2-2; 7 bases align to TRBD2. CDR1 is SGHTA and CDR2 is FQGNSA in the germline V gene. This CDR3 comprises 15 residues. V shed 3 bases and J 6 bases; nucleotides not matched to a gene: 7. As DNA, the CDR3 is TGTGCCAGCAGCTTCACGGGAGGAATGTCCGGGGAGCTGTTTTTT. Its protein is CASSFTGGMSGELFF. The full variable domain, its missing parts supplied by reference TRBV7-2 and TRBJ2-2, is GAGVSQSPSNKVTEKGKDVELRCDPISGHTALYWYRQSLGQGLEFLIYFQGNSAPDKSGLPSDRFSAERTGGSVSTLTIQRTQQEDSAVYLCASSFTGGMSGELFFGEGSRLTVL.

This sequence joins TRBV6-5 and TRBJ2-7; 8 nucleotides align to TRBD1. This CDR3 comprises 15 residues. J lost 3 bases, V lost 6 bases, and 10 bases had no gene match. Germline V gene sequence: CDR1 MNHEY, CDR2 SVGAGI. CDR3 residues: CASSPRTGTLYEQYF. Here the CDR3 DNA reads TGTGCCAGCAGCCCGAGGACAGGGACCCTCTACGAGCAGTACTTC.

This rearrangement joins TRBV19 to TRBJ2-3; 9 nucleotides align to TRBD2. The CDR3 has 15 amino acids. The ends lost 2 bases at V and 8 bases at J; junction bases unmatched: 8. Per the germline V gene, CDR1 is LNHDA and CDR2 is SQIVND (reference sequence). The CDR3 loop reads CASSIPSGKDGTQYF. The DNA for the CDR3 is TGTGCCAGTAGTATACCTAGCGGGAAGGATGGTACGCAGTATTTT.

The rearrangement links TRBV7-8 to TRBJ2-7, with 8 bases aligning to TRBD1. The junction had 8 bases not matched to a gene; V was cut back by 1 base and J by 6 bases. Germline V gene sequence: CDR1 SGHVS, CDR2 FQNEAQ. This CDR3 has 15 amino acids. The CDR3 DNA reads TGTGCCAGCAGCTTAGTTCGGGACAGGTTAAGCGAGCAGTACTTC. Residues: CASSLVRDRLSEQYF.

The chain is built from TRBV29-1 and TRBJ2-2, with D possibly being TRBD1 or TRBD2 (7 bases each). Germline loops: CDR1 SQVTM, CDR2 ANQGSEA. V lost 0 bases to trimming and J lost 4 bases, with 15 bases between them. The CDR3 sequence is 16 residues long. CDR3 region: CSVEDLQGGLTGELFF. The CDR3 DNA is TGCAGCGTTGAAGATCTTCAGGGGGGGCTCACCGGGGAGCTGTTTTTT.

The chain employs TRBV19 and TRBJ1-2; tentatively, D is TRBD1 (5 bases). This CDR3 region has 12 residues. Germline CDR1 is LNHDA and CDR2 is SQIVND (reference sequence). Trimming pared 5 bases from V and 8 bases from J, leaving 12 bases between. This CDR3 is CASSFQGVGYTF. The CDR3 DNA reads TGTGCCAGTAGTTTCCAGGGAGTGGGCTACACCTTC.

This clone was detected only once. The gene calls are TRBV28 and TRBJ2-1, with 11 bases that match TRBD1. With 3 bases clipped from V and 15 bases from J, the junction kept 7 bases outside the gene matches. The V gene's germline CDR1 is MDHEN and CDR2 SYDVKM. This CDR3 has 13 residues. In nucleotides, the CDR3 is TGTGCCAGCAGTTTCCTCGGGACAGGGGGACCGTTCTTC. Protein sequence: CASSFLGTGGPFF. Full variable domain (missing parts from reference TRBV28 and TRBJ2-1): DVKVTQSSRYLVKRTGEKVFLECVQDMDHENMFWYRQDPGLGLRLIYFSYDVKMKEKGDIPEGYSVSREKKERFSLILESASTNQTSMYLCASSFLGTGGPFFGPGTRLTVL.

This chain uses TRBV19 with TRBJ1-4; 7 positions match TRBD1. Germline lookup yields CDR1 LNHDA and CDR2 SQIVND (reference sequence). The CDR3 runs 14 residues. The ends lost 8 bases at V and 8 bases at J; junction bases unmatched: 11. Written as DNA, the CDR3 is TGTGCCAGTCGGAGAGGACAGGCAGGGGAAAAACTGTTTTTT. Protein: CASRRGQAGEKLFF.

Only one count was recorded for this clone. The same CDR3 can be traced to other DNA sequences in this sample. The chain recombines TRBV9 with TRBJ2-1; weak D call: TRBD1 (6 bases). Trimming removed 0 bases at V and 2 bases at J, with 9 bases between. The CDR3 covers 15 residues. Germline V gene sequence: CDR1 SGDLS, CDR2 YYNGEE. CDR3 sequence: CASSVEGTTYNEQFF. As DNA, the CDR3 is TGTGCCAGCAGCGTAGAAGGGACAACCTACAATGAGCAGTTCTTC.

This chain joins TRBV5-4 and TRBJ2-5; TRBD2 matches 9 bases. This CDR3 is 18 amino acids long. The germline V gene encodes CDR1 SGHNT and CDR2 YYREEE (reference sequence). The trim removed 2 bases at V and 4 bases at J, leaving 15 bases unmatched. CDR3 sequence (DNA): TGTGCCAGCAGCTTAAAACGAGCGGGTAGCGGGAGAGGAGAGACCCAGTACTTC. This translates into CASSLKRAGSGRGETQYF.

V is TRBV29-1 and J is TRBJ2-1; D assignment may be TRBD1 or TRBD2 (5 bases each). Trimming left V 4 bases short and J 3 bases short, with 10 bases between. CDR1 and CDR2 (germline): SQVTM, ANQGSEA. The CDR3 contains 13 residues. Written as DNA, the CDR3 is TGCAGCGTTGCGGGACGGGTCTACAATGAGCAGTTCTTC. It encodes CSVAGRVYNEQFF.

V gene TRBV5-4 combines with J gene TRBJ2-1; D uncertain. The germline V gene encodes CDR1 SGHNT and CDR2 YYREEE (reference sequence). V was cut by 2 bases and J by 5 bases, with 8 bases left in between. The CDR3 covers 13 residues. CDR3 sequence reads: CASSFVGDNEQFF. The CDR3 region has the DNA TGTGCCAGCAGCTTCGTTGGAGACAATGAGCAGTTCTTC.

The chain couples TRBV9 to TRBJ2-7; D is ambiguous. Germline assignment: CDR1 SGDLS and CDR2 YYNGEE. Trimming cost V 0 bases and J 2 bases, with 9 bases left between them. This CDR3 spans 14 amino acids. Here the CDR3 DNA reads TGTGCCAGCAGCGTAGGTTCAACCCCCTACGAGCAGTACTTC. It codes for CASSVGSTPYEQYF.

V gene TRBV7-2 combines with J gene TRBJ2-1; D unresolved. The CDR3 length is 13 residues. Germline CDR1 SGHTA, CDR2 FQGNSA. Trimming cost V 2 bases and J 9 bases, with 11 bases left between them. CDR3 coding DNA: TGTGCCAGCAGCTTATTGCCCAGAAGTGAGCAGTTCTTC. Translation gives CASSLLPRSEQFF.

The gene calls are TRBV15 and TRBJ1-4, with TRBD1 matching over 9 bases. The germline V gene has CDR1 LNHNV and CDR2 YYDKDF (reference sequence). The CDR3 consists of 13 residues. V trimming: 9 bases; J trimming: 7 bases; junction bases outside the gene matches: 6. The CDR3 sequence: CATKQGAGEKLFF. Written as DNA, the CDR3 is TGTGCCACAAAACAGGGGGCGGGTGAAAAACTGTTTTTT. The variable domain in full, completed from reference TRBV15 and TRBJ1-4, reads DAMVIQNPRYQVTQFGKPVTLSCSQTLNHNVMYWYQQKSSQAPKLLFHYYDKDFNNEADTPDNFQSRRPNTSFCFLDIRSPGLGDTAMYLCATKQGAGEKLFFGSGTQLSVL.

The J gene is TRBJ2-3, the V gene TRBV19; D may be TRBD2 (6 bases). CDR3 size: 13 residues. Germline V gene data show CDR1 as LNHDA and CDR2 as SQIVND (reference sequence). The V end lost 5 bases, the J end lost 3 bases, and 9 bases lay between the germline ends. This CDR3 is CASSAGTTDTQYF. CDR3 coding DNA: TGTGCCAGTAGTGCTGGGACTACAGATACGCAGTATTTT.

The gene calls are TRBV5-1 and TRBJ2-5; 7 bases agree with TRBD2. The CDR3 contains 16 residues. V trimming: 0 bases; J trimming: 0 bases; junction bases outside the gene matches: 5. Germline V gives CDR1 SGHRS, CDR2 YFSETQ. CDR3 DNA sequence: TGCGCCAGCAGCTTGGACGCGGGGGTGTACCAAGAGACCCAGTACTTC. Translating gives CASSLDAGVYQETQYF.

The rearrangement links TRBV10-2 to TRBJ2-7; perhaps TRBD1 as D (7 bases). Trimming cost V 6 bases and J 7 bases, with 19 bases left between them. The CDR3 is made up of 14 amino acids. Germline CDR1 is WSHSY and CDR2 is SAAADI. CDR3 nucleotide sequence: TGCGCCAGCAGGGAGGGACAGTGGAAAAGAGAGCAGTACTTC. The encoded protein is CASREGQWKREQYF.

The rearrangement uses TRBV10-2 and TRBJ2-7, with TRBD1 as a possible D gene (6 bases). Trimming cost V 6 bases and J 4 bases, with 10 bases left between them. The germline V gene encodes CDR1 WSHSY and CDR2 SAAADI. The CDR3 totals 12 residues. In nucleotides, the CDR3 is TGCGCCAGCAGCGGGACATTATACGAGCAGTACTTC. Encoded protein: CASSGTLYEQYF.

The chain uses TRBV27 and TRBJ2-7; D ambiguous. The CDR3 covers 15 residues. Germline values: CDR1 MNHEY, CDR2 SMNVEV (reference sequence). V dropped 3 bases and J dropped 3 bases, with 15 bases sitting between them. In DNA form, the CDR3 reads TGTGCCAGCAGTTTTAGAGGCCCTGGGGTCTACGAGCAGTACTTC. As protein: CASSFRGPGVYEQYF.

The V call is TRBV15, the J call TRBJ1-4; D uncertain. From germline, CDR1 is LNHNV and CDR2 YYDKDF (reference sequence). This CDR3 region has 14 residues. V lost 2 bases, J lost 5 bases, and 9 bases lay in between. The chain's CDR3 is CATSRPQKNEKLFF. The CDR3 nucleotides are TGTGCCACCAGCAGACCCCAAAAGAATGAAAAACTGTTTTTT.

This clone was detected only once. The rearrangement joins TRBV5-1 to TRBJ2-7, with TRBD2 matching over 10 bases. V lost 4 bases to trimming and J lost 1 base; unmatched junction nucleotides: 14. CDR1 is SGHRS, CDR2 YFSETQ, per germline. The CDR3 covers 18 residues. The CDR3 DNA follows: TGCGCCAGCAGCCCGTTCCGATCTAGCGGGAGTAATTCCTACGAGCAGTACTTC. The encoded protein is CASSPFRSSGSNSYEQYF. Combining the CDR3 with reference TRBV5-1 and TRBJ2-7 gives the whole variable domain KAGVTQTPRYLIKTRGQQVTLSCSPISGHRSVSWYQQTPGQGLQFLFEYFSETQRNKGNFPGRFSGRQFSNSRSEMNVSTLELGDSALYLCASSPFRSSGSNSYEQYFGPGTRLTVT.

The chain carries TRBV5-4 and TRBJ2-2; 12 nucleotides line up with TRBD1. This CDR3 spans 17 amino acids. Per the germline V gene, CDR1 is SGHNT and CDR2 is YYREEE (reference sequence). Unmatched junction bases numbered 6, after V lost 1 base and J lost 5 bases. The CDR3 spells CASSLSGTGGRTGELFF. DNA for the CDR3: TGTGCCAGCAGCTTGTCCGGGACAGGGGGCCGAACCGGGGAGCTGTTTTTT.

The rearrangement links TRBV5-5 to TRBJ1-5; the D is unclear. V was shortened by 4 bases and J by 6 bases, with 11 bases between the two germline ends. CDR1 is SGHKS, CDR2 YYEKEE, per germline (reference sequence). The CDR3 extends over 13 amino acids. CDR3 in DNA: TGTGCCAGCAGCCCCGATGGGAGTCAGCCCCAGCATTTT. It is translated as CASSPDGSQPQHF.

Details on this clone: The same CDR3 arises from other DNA sequences in this sample as well. The chain uses TRBV7-2 and TRBJ1-4; TRBD1 aligns across 9 bases. The ends lost 1 base at V and 6 bases at J; junction bases unmatched: 3. CDR1 is SGHTA, CDR2 FQGNSA, per germline. The CDR3 is 15 amino acids. The CDR3 here is CASSLVGQGYEKLFF. The CDR3 DNA reads TGTGCCAGCAGCTTAGTGGGACAGGGATATGAAAAACTGTTTTTT.